Shown below are 2 T cell receptor beta chains from a single sample sequenced in a study of OX40 agonist ivuxolimab in advanced cancers. Library prep was done by the immunoSEQ multiplex PCR assay. TCRdb carries this immuneACCESS record with in-frame sequences only. Its versions omit some clonotypes, under half of them owing to an unresolved V gene in the studies checked, with the rest unexplained. The sample table holds about 69,000 clones, of which roughly nine tenths were seen once. Jointly, the top ten make up about 6.3% of the sample. Sample: CD4+ or CD8+ T cells sorted from blood, taken in a trial of the OX40 agonist ivuxolimab. The origin of the receptors is an adult with an advanced solid tumor such as melanoma, head and neck, liver or kidney cancer.

The rearrangement uses TRBV27 and TRBJ1-1; 8 bases match TRBD1. Losses at the gene ends were 3 bases for V and 6 bases for J; bases not matched to a gene: 6. Germline CDR1 reads MNHEY; CDR2 reads SMNVEV (reference sequence). The CDR3 consists of 14 residues. CDR3 nucleotide sequence: TGTGCCAGCAGTTTCGGACAGGGAATGGCTGAAGCTTTCTTT. Encoded protein: CASSFGQGMAEAFF.

The chain carries TRBV9 and TRBJ2-2, with 7 bases that match TRBD2. Germline CDR1 SGDLS, CDR2 YYNGEE. Unmatched junction bases numbered 7, after V lost 0 bases and J lost 5 bases. The length of the CDR3 is 16 residues. The CDR3 bases are TGTGCCAGCAGCGTAGATGGCGGGGAGGGAACCGGGGAGCTGTTTTTT. Amino acids: CASSVDGGEGTGELFF.